The 8 T cell receptor beta chains below come from one sample, sequenced in a study of cytomegalovirus exposure and HLA in healthy donors. In the PCR, 60 Vbeta and 13 Jbeta primers were used. Here immunoSEQ multiplex PCR was the method, and the copy in TCRdb shows in-frame clones only, minus some. The listing contains around 53,000 clones. The source material was PBMCs. These TCRs come from a man younger than 35 in good health and CMV-seropositive.

The chain employs TRBV7-2 and TRBJ2-5, with TRBD2 matching 7 bases. V was pared by 3 bases and J by 5 bases, with 9 bases of the junction left unmatched. In germline, CDR1 is SGHTA, CDR2 FQGNSA. This CDR3 comprises 15 residues. CDR3 protein: CASSLGGAGGETQYF. CDR3 in DNA: TGTGCCAGCAGCTTGGGAGGGGCCGGGGGGGAGACCCAGTACTTC.

This sequence joins TRBV27 and TRBJ2-7; tentative D call: TRBD2 (7 bases). This CDR3 comprises 14 residues. The germline V and J ends were trimmed by 5 bases and 2 bases, with 13 bases remaining between them. Germline assignment: CDR1 MNHEY and CDR2 SMNVEV (reference sequence). For the CDR3, the DNA is TGTGCCAGCAGTCACGAGGGGGGGACCTACGAGCAGTACTTC. This encodes CASSHEGGTYEQYF.

V usage is TRBV19 and J usage is TRBJ2-1, with 13 bases matching TRBD2. J gave up 4 bases and V 3 bases, and 6 bases lay outside the gene matches. This CDR3 has 17 amino acids. Germline assignment: CDR1 LNHDA and CDR2 SQIVND (reference sequence). In DNA form, the CDR3 reads TGTGCCAGTAGTATTAGGACTAGCGGGAGAGGGTACAATGAGCAGTTCTTC. Amino acids: CASSIRTSGRGYNEQFF.

The V gene is TRBV2, the J gene TRBJ2-1, with D maybe TRBD1 (5 bases). CDR1 is SNHLY and CDR2 is FYNNEI in the germline V gene. The CDR3 contains 15 residues. Trimming took off 9 bases at V and 0 bases at J, with 15 bases between the two ends. The CDR3 bases are TGTGCCAGTCAGCCGACAGTCAGCTCCTACAATGAGCAGTTCTTC. Protein: CASQPTVSSYNEQFF. Combining the CDR3 with reference TRBV2 and TRBJ2-1 gives the whole variable domain EPEVTQTPSHQVTQMGQEVILRCVPISNHLYFYWYRQILGQKVEFLVSFYNNEISEKSEIFDDQFSVERPDGSNFTLKIRSTKLEDSAMYFCASQPTVSSYNEQFFGPGTRLTVL.

The chain carries TRBV29-1 and TRBJ2-2; TRBD1 matches 9 bases. The CDR3 is made up of 16 amino acids. CDR1 SQVTM and CDR2 ANQGSEA come from the germline V gene. The J segment lost 1 base and the V segment lost 0 bases, leaving 3 bases of the junction unmatched. The CDR3 region is CSVEDPDRGNTGELFF. The CDR3 nucleotides read TGCAGCGTTGAAGATCCGGACAGGGGGAACACCGGGGAGCTGTTTTTT.

The chain carries TRBV7-2 and TRBJ2-1, with TRBD2 matching over 10 bases. CDR1 and CDR2 (germline): SGHTA, FQGNSA. This CDR3 has 16 amino acids. Unmatched junction bases numbered 6, after V lost 1 base and J lost 6 bases. The CDR3 region is CASSLVVGLATNEQFF. The CDR3 nucleotides read TGTGCCAGCAGCTTAGTGGTGGGACTAGCGACCAATGAGCAGTTCTTC.

V usage is TRBV10-3 and J usage is TRBJ1-4, with 7 bases fitting TRBD1. Germline lookup yields CDR1 ENHRY and CDR2 SYGVKD. V gave up 4 bases and J gave up 0 bases; unmatched junction bases: 8. The CDR3 extends over 17 amino acids. As DNA, the CDR3 is TGTGCCATCAGTGCAGGAGGGGGCGGGACAACTAATGAAAAACTGTTTTTT. Its translation: CAISAGGGGTTNEKLFF.

J is TRBJ2-1 and V is TRBV28; 11 nucleotides align to TRBD2. This CDR3 is 15 amino acids long. V dropped 5 bases and J dropped 5; count of bases not matched to a gene: 5. Germline CDR1 is MDHEN and CDR2 is SYDVKM. The CDR3 spells CASSILAGADNEQFF. DNA of the CDR3: TGTGCCAGCAGTATACTAGCGGGGGCCGACAATGAGCAGTTCTTC.